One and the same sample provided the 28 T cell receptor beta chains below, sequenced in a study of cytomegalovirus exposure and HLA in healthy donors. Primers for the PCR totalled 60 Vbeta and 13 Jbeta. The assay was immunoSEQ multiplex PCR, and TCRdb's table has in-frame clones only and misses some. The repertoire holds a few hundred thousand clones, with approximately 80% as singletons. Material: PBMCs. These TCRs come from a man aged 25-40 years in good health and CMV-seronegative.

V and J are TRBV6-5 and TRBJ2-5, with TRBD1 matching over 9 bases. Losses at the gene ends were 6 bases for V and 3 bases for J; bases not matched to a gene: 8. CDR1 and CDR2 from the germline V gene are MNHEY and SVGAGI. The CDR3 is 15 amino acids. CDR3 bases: TGTGCCAGCAGATCACAGGGGGCCGGAAAAGAGACCCAGTACTTC. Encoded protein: CASRSQGAGKETQYF.

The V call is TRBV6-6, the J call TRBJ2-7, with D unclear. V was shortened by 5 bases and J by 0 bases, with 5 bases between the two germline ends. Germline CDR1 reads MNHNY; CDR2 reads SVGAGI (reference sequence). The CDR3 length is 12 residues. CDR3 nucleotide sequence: TGTGCCAGCAGTCCGAGCTCCTACGAGCAGTACTTC. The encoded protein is CASSPSSYEQYF.

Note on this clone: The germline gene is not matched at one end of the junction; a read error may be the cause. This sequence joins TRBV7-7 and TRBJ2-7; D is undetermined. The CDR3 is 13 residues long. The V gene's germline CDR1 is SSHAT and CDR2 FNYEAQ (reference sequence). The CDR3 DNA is TGTGCTAGCAGCGTCGACTTTGTGTCCGAGCAGTACTTC. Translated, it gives CASSVDFVSEQYF.

The DNA for the CDR3 is TGTGCCAGCAGGGGTAGCGGGGGTTCCAAACACAATGAGCAGTTCTTC. Translated, it gives CASRGSGGSKHNEQFF. The gene calls are TRBV6-6 and TRBJ2-1; 9 bases are shared with TRBD2. J was trimmed by 5 bases and V by 6 bases; bases with no gene match: 11. The CDR3 runs to 16 residues. Looked up from germline, CDR1 is MNHNY and CDR2 is SVGAGI (reference sequence).

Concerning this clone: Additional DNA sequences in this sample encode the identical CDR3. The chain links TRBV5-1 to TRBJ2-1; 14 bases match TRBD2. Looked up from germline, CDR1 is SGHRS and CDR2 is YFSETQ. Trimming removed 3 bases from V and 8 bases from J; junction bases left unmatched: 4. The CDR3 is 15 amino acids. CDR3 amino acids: CASSSGLAGVDEQFF. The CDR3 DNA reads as TGCGCCAGCAGCTCGGGACTAGCGGGGGTGGATGAGCAGTTCTTC.

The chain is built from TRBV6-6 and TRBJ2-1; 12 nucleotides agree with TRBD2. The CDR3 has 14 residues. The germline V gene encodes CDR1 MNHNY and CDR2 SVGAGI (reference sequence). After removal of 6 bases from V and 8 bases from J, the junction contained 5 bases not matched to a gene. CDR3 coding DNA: TGTGCCAGCAGATCTAGCGGGGGGGCTGATGAGCAGTTCTTC. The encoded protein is CASRSSGGADEQFF.

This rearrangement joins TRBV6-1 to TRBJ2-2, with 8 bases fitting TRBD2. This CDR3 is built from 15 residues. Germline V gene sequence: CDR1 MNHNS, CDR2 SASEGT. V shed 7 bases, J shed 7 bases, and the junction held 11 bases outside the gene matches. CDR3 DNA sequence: TGTGCCAGCACTCCGGGGGGGCCGTTGGGCGGGGAGCTGTTTTTT. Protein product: CASTPGGPLGGELFF.

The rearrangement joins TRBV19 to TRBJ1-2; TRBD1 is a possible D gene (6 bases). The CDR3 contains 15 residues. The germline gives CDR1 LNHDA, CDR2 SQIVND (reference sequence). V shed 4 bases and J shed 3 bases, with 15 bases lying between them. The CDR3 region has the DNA TGTGCCAGTAGTAGAACAGGGAACCCCTACTATGGCTACACCTTC. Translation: CASSRTGNPYYGYTF.

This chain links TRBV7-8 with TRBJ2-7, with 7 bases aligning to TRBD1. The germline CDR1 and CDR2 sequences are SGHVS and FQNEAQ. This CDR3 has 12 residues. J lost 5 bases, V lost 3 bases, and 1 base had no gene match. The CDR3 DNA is TGTGCCAGCAGCTTTACAGGGGACGAGCAGTACTTC. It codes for CASSFTGDEQYF.

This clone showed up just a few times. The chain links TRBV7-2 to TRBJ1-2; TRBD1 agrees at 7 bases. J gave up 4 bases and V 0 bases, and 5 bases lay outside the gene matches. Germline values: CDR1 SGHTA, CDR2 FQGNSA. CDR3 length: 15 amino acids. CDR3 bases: TGTGCCAGCAGCTTAGCTACCAGGGGGTCCTATGGCTACACCTTC. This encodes CASSLATRGSYGYTF. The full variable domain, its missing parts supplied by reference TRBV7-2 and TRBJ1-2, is GAGVSQSPSNKVTEKGKDVELRCDPISGHTALYWYRQSLGQGLEFLIYFQGNSAPDKSGLPSDRFSAERTGGSVSTLTIQRTQQEDSAVYLCASSLATRGSYGYTFGSGTRLTVV.

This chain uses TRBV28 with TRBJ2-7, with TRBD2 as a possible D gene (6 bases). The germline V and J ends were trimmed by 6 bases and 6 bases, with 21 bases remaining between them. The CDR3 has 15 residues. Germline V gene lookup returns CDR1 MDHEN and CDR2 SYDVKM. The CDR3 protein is CASSSWGTGSTEQYF. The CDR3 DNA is TGTGCCAGCAGCTCGTGGGGTACCGGGAGCACCGAGCAGTACTTC.

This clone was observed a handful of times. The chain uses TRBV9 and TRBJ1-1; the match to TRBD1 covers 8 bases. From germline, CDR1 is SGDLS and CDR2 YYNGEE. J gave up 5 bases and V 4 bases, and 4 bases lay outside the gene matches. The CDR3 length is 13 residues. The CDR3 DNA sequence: TGTGCCAGCAGCCCGGACAGGGATACTGAAGCTTTCTTT. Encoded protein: CASSPDRDTEAFF.

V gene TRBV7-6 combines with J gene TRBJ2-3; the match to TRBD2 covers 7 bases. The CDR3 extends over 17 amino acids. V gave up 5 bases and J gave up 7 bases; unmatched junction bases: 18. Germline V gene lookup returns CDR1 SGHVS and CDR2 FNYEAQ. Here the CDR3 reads CASSPSGGAGLVNTQYF. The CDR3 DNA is TGTGCCAGCAGCCCTAGCGGAGGAGCGGGGTTAGTAAATACGCAGTATTTT.

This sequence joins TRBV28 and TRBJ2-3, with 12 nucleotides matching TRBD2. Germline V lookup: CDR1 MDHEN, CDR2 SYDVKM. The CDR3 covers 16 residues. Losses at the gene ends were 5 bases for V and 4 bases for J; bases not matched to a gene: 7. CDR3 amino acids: CASSLRLAGASDTQYF. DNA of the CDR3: TGTGCCAGCAGTCTCAGACTAGCGGGGGCATCAGATACGCAGTATTTT.

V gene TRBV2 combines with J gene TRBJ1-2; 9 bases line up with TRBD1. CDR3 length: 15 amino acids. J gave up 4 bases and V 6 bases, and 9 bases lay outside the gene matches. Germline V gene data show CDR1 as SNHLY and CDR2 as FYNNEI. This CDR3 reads CASRGVRTGVYGYTF. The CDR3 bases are TGTGCCAGCAGAGGCGTAAGGACAGGGGTCTATGGCTACACCTTC. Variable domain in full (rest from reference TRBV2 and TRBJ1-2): EPEVTQTPSHQVTQMGQEVILRCVPISNHLYFYWYRQILGQKVEFLVSFYNNEISEKSEIFDDQFSVERPDGSNFTLKIRSTKLEDSAMYFCASRGVRTGVYGYTFGSGTRLTVV.

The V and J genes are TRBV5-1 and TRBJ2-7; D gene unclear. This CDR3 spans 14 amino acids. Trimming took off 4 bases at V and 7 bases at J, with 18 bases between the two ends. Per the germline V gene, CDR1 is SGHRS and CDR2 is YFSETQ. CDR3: CASSDVGSTGEQYF. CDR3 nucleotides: TGCGCCAGCAGCGACGTGGGTAGTACCGGGGAGCAGTACTTC. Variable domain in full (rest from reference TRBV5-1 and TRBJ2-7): KAGVTQTPRYLIKTRGQQVTLSCSPISGHRSVSWYQQTPGQGLQFLFEYFSETQRNKGNFPGRFSGRQFSNSRSEMNVSTLELGDSALYLCASSDVGSTGEQYFGPGTRLTVT.

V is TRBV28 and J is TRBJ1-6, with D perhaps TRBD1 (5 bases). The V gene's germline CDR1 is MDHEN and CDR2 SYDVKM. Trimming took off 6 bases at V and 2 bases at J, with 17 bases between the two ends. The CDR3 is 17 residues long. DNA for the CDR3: TGTGCCAGCAGCCCATTCCCTCAGGGCCCCTATAATTCACCCCTCCACTTT. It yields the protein CASSPFPQGPYNSPLHF.

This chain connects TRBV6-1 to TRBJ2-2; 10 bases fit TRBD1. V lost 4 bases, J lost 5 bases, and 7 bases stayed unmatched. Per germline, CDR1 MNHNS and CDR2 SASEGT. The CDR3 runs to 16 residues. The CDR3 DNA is TGTGCCAGCAGTGTTAAGACAGGGGGCGCGACCGGGGAGCTGTTTTTT. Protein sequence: CASSVKTGGATGELFF.

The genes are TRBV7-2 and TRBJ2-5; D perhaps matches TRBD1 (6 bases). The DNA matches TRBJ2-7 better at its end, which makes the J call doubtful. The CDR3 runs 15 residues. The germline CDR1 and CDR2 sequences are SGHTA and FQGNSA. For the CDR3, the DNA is TGTGCCAGCAGCTTAGCGGAGACAGGAGGCTACGAGCAGTACTTC. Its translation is CASSLAETGGYEQYF.

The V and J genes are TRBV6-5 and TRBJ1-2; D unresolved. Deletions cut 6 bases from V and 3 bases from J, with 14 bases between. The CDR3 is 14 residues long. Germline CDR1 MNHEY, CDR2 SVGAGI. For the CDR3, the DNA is TGTGCCAGCAGCCACCCACAGCCGGACTATGGCTACACCTTC. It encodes CASSHPQPDYGYTF.

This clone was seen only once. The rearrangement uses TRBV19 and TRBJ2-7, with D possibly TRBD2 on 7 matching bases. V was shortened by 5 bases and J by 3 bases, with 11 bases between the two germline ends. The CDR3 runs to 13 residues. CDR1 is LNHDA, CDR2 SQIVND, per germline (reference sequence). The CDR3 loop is CASSRGAHYEQYF. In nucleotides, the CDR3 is TGTGCCAGTAGTCGGGGGGCCCACTACGAGCAGTACTTC.

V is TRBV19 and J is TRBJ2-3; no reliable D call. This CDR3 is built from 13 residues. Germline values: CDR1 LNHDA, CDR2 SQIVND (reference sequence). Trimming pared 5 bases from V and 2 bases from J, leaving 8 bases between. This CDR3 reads CASSSISTDTQYF. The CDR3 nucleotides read TGTGCCAGTAGTTCTATATCCACAGATACGCAGTATTTT.

The CDR3 sequence: CASSLAAGLNTEAFF. CDR3 DNA: TGTGCCAGCAGCTTGGCTGCGGGCCTGAACACTGAAGCTTTCTTT. The gene calls are TRBV5-4 and TRBJ1-1, with D unresolved. The length of the CDR3 is 15 residues. Deletions cut 0 bases from V and 0 bases from J, with 9 bases between. The germline V gene has CDR1 SGHNT and CDR2 YYREEE (reference sequence).

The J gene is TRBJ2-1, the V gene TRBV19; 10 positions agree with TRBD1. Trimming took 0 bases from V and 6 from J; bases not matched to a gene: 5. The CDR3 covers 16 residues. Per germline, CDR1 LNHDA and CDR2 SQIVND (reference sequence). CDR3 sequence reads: CASSIEGWTGGNEQFF. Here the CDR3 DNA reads TGTGCCAGTAGTATAGAAGGATGGACAGGGGGCAATGAGCAGTTCTTC. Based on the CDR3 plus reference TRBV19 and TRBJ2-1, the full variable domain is DGGITQSPKYLFRKEGQNVTLSCEQNLNHDAMYWYRQDPGQGLRLIYYSQIVNDFQKGDIAEGYSVSREKKESFPLTVTSAQKNPTAFYLCASSIEGWTGGNEQFFGPGTRLTVL.

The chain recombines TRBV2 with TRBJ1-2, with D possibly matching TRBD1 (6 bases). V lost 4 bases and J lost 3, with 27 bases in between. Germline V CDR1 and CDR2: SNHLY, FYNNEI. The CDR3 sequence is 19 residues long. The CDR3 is CASSGQPAGAYRGDYGYTF. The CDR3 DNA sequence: TGTGCCAGCAGTGGACAGCCGGCAGGGGCCTATAGGGGTGACTATGGCTACACCTTC.

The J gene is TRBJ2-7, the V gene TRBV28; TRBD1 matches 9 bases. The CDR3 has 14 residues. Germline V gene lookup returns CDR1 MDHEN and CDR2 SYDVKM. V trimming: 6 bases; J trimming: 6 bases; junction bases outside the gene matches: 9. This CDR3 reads CASRGGTGTGEQYF. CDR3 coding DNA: TGTGCCAGCAGGGGGGGGACAGGGACGGGCGAGCAGTACTTC. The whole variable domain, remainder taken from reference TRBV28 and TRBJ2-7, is DVKVTQSSRYLVKRTGEKVFLECVQDMDHENMFWYRQDPGLGLRLIYFSYDVKMKEKGDIPEGYSVSREKKERFSLILESASTNQTSMYLCASRGGTGTGEQYFGPGTRLTVT.

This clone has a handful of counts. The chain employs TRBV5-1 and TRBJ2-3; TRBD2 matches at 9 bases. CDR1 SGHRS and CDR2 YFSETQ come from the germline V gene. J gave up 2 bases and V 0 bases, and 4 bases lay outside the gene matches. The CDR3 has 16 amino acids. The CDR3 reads CASSLGSGGTTDTQYF. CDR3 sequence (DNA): TGCGCCAGCAGCTTGGGGAGCGGGGGGACCACAGATACGCAGTATTTT.

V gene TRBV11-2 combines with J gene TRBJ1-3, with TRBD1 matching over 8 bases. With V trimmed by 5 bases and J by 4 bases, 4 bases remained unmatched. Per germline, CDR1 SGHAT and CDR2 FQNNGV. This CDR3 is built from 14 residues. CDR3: CASSQGANGNTIYF. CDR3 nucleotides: TGTGCCAGCAGCCAGGGGGCTAACGGAAACACCATATATTTT.